The present TCR beta chain was sequenced within a study of vaccination and CD4 T cells after COVID-19. In the study overall: A median of about 98 days (range 35 to 161) separated diagnosis from post-COVID sampling. Each control was exposed to a CEFX pool, an HIV-1 Nef pool, or no peptide at all.

Treatment indicated: approximately 9-day PBMC culture with coronavirus spike peptide pools or control peptides (ViraFEST assay). ViraFEST used peptide pools to expand antigen-specific T cells and subsequently sequenced their TCRs. About this clonotype: The antigen remains undetermined.

An Oncomine TCR Beta short-read assay was used to sequence the DNA from cultured CD4+ T cells. TCRdb reanalysed the PCR reads using MiXCR and keeps one entry per CDR3 protein. The sample shows around 10,000 distinct CDR3 sequences, roughly 64% of them seen only once. Sequenced material: CD4+ T cells from blood, cultured in vitro. This TCR was sampled from a human donor who had recovered from COVID-19.

The CDR3 coding sequence is TGTGCCTGGCGTGGGCAGATGAACACCGGGGAGCTGTTTTTT. As protein: CAWRGQMNTGELFF. The rearrangement uses TRBV30 and TRBJ2-2; D uncertain. The CDR3 extends over 14 amino acids. Trimming removed 5 bases from V and 1 base from J, with 11 bases in between. CDR1 is GTSNPN and CDR2 is SVGIG in the germline V gene (reference sequence).